This TCR beta chain is from a study of PD-L1 blockade in urothelial cancer. Turning to the study itself: The year 2014 saw patients start atezolizumab, 1,200 mg intravenously every 3 weeks. Of 29 patients, around 25 were males with bladder-origin urothelial cancer. Prior chemotherapy regimens per patient numbered 0 to 3.

Notes on this clone: The antigen is undetermined.

The repertoire was sequenced with immunoSEQ multiplex PCR; TCRdb's copy has only in-frame clones and lacks some. Found here are over 100,000 clones, around 93% of them singletons; the top ten hold less than 5%. Time point of the sample: peripheral blood 6 weeks after treatment start. V lost 6 bases and J 2 bases, leaving 10 bases between the germline ends. This CDR3 region has 14 residues. The germline CDR1 and CDR2 sequences are SNHLY and FYNNEI. Study-wide findings and caveats: Lower pretreatment blood TCR clonality, under the median, predicted better survival, researchers reported.

The material sequenced was PBMCs, taken around atezolizumab (anti-PD-L1) treatment. The chain links TRBV2 to TRBJ2-2; possibly TRBD2 for D (6 bases). This clonotype was obtained from a man aged 55 to 69 with urothelial cancer. The CDR3 region has the DNA TGTGCCAGCAGCCCCGGGACTAACACCGGGGAGCTGTTTTTT. Residues: CASSPGTNTGELFF.